This TCR beta chain emerged from a study of blood T cell repertoires in COVID-19. Study at large: Samples came from the United States, Italy and Spain, spanning acute and convalescent COVID-19. PBMCs, B-cell-depleted T cells, or T cells were the source of the cDNA or gDNA that made up the material.

How the authors handled the data: Amplification of reference gene primers was used by the study to estimate nucleated cell counts. Profiled with immunoSEQ multiplex PCR; TCRdb holds only in-frame clones, not every one. Clonal size and the V and J genes are those of that table, whereas D and trimming came from the DNA. The repertoire has 120,000 or so clones, 60% to 85% of them found once; the top ten carry under 3%. The CDR3 extends over 19 amino acids. The specimen sequenced was peripheral blood. This receptor was identified in a man between 65 and 79 years old with acute or convalescent COVID-19. The chain has TRBV21-1 and TRBJ2-1; TRBD2 reflects the table's D call only, with no check against the DNA. TRBV21-1 counts as a pseudogene. The CDR3 reads CASSKCPRVASGRRNEQFF. CDR3 nucleotide sequence: TGTGCCAGCAGCAAGTGCCCTCGCGTGGCTAGCGGGAGGAGAAATGAGCAGTTCTTC.